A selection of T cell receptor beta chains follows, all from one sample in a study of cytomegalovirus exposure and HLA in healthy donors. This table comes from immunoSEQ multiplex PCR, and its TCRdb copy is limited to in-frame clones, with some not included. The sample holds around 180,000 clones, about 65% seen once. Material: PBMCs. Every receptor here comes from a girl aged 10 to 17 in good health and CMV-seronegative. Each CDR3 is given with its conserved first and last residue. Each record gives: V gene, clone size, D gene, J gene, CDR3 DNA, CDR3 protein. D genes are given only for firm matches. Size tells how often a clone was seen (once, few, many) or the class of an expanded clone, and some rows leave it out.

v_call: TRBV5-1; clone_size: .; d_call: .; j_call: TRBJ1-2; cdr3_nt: TGCGCCAGCAGCTTGGCGGAGGGGGGCTACACCTTC; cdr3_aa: CASSLAEGGYTF
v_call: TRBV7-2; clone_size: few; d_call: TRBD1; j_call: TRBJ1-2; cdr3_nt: TGTGCCAGCAGCTTACGCCGGGGACAGGGGTATGGCTACACCTTC; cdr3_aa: CASSLRRGQGYGYTF
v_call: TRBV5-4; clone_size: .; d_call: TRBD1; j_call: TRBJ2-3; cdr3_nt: TGTGCCAGCAGCTCGGGACAGGAGGGAGATACGCAGTATTTT; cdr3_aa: CASSSGQEGDTQYF
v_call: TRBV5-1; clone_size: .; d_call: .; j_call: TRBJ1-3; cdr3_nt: TGCGCCAGCAGCTTGGACAGTGGAAACACCATATATTTT; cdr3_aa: CASSLDSGNTIYF
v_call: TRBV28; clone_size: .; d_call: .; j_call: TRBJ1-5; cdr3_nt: TGTGCCAGCATCGGTAACCAAGGCAATCAGCCCCAGCATTTT; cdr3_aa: CASIGNQGNQPQHF
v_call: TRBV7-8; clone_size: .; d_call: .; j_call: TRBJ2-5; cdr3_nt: TGTGCCAGCAGCTTGAGATGGCGGGGATGGGGCGAAGAGACCCAGTACTTC; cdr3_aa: CASSLRWRGWGEETQYF
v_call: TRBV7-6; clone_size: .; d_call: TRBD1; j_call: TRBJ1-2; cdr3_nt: TGTGCCAGCAGTCAACAGGGGATCCGTGGCTACACCTTC; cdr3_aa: CASSQQGIRGYTF
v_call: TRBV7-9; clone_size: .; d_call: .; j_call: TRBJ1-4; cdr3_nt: TGTGCCAGCAGTCCAGGACAGCTAGTTGAAAAACTGTTTTTT; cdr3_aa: CASSPGQLVEKLFF
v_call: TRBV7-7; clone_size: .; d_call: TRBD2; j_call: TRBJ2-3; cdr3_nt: TGTGCTAGCAGCCCGCTAGCGGCTGTCACAGATACGCAGTATTTT; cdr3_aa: CASSPLAAVTDTQYF
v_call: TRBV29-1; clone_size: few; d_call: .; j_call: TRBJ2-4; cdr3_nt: TGCAGCGGCTTAGGGGCGAACATTCAGTACTTC; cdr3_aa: CSGLGANIQYF
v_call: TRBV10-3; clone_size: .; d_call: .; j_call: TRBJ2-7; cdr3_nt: TGTGCCATCAGTGAGGAACCACGCCAGGGCGAGCAGTACTTC; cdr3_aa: CAISEEPRQGEQYF
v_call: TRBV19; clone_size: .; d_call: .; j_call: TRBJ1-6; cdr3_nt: TGTGCCAGTAGTGTGATGATAACGGTACAGGCGTCAGCATCACCCCTCCACTTT; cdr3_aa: CASSVMITVQASASPLHF
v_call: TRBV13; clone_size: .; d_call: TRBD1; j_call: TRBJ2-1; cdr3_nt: TGTGCCAGCAGCAAGCAGCGGGACAGGGTGTGGGGTGAGCAGTTCTTC; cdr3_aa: CASSKQRDRVWGEQFF
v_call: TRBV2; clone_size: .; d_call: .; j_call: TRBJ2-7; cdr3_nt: TGTGCCAGCAGTGACAGGGTCTCCTACGAGCAGTACTTC; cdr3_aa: CASSDRVSYEQYF
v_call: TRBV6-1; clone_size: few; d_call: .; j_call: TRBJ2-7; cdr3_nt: TGTGCCAGCAGTGACGGCTACGAGCAGTACTTC; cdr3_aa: CASSDGYEQYF
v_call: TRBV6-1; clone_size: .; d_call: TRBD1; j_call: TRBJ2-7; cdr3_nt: TGTGCCAGCATGTTGGACAGGGGGACCGTGCAGTACTTC; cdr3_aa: CASMLDRGTVQYF
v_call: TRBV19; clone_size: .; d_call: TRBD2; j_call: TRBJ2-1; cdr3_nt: TGTGCCAGTAGGGTGATGCTAGCGGGGGACATCTACAATGAGCAGTTCTTC; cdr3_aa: CASRVMLAGDIYNEQFF
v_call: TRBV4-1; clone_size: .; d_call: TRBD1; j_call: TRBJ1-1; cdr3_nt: TGCGCCAGCAGCCAATCCGGGACAGGTCCTCCCAGGGACACTGAAGCTTTCTTT; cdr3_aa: CASSQSGTGPPRDTEAFF
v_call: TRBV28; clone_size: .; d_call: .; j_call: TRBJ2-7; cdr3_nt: TGTGCCAGCAGCAATCAGGGGGGCGAGCAGTACTTC; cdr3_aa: CASSNQGGEQYF
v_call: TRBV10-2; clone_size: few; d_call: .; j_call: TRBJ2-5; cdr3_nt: TGCGCCAGCAGTGAGGAGGGTAGAACCCAGTACTTC; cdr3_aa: CASSEEGRTQYF
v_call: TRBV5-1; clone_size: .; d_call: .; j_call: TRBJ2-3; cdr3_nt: TGCGCCAGCAGCTTGGAGGGGGGCACAGATACGCAGTATTTT; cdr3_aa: CASSLEGGTDTQYF
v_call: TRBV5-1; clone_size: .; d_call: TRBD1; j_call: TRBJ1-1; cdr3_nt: TGCGCCAGCAGTCGGGCTGGGACAGGGAACACTGAAGCTTTCTTT; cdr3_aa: CASSRAGTGNTEAFF
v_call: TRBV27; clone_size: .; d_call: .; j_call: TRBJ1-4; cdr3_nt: TGTGCCAGCAGCGACGAGGCGCCACGATTCAATGAAAAACTGTTTTTT; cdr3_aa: CASSDEAPRFNEKLFF
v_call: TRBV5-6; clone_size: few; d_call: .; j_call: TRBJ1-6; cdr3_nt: TGTGCCAGCAGCTTGGTTGAGTTAACTGTCAATTCACCCCTCCACTTT; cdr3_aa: CASSLVELTVNSPLHF
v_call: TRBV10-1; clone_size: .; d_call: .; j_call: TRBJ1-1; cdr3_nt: TGCGCCAGCAGCCCGGACGTCGGGAGGGGGGGCACTGAAGCTTTCTTT; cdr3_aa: CASSPDVGRGGTEAFF
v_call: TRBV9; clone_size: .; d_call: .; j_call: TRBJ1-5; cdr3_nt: TGTGCCAGCAGTTCCACAGGAATTGATCAGCCCCAGCATTTT; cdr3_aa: CASSSTGIDQPQHF
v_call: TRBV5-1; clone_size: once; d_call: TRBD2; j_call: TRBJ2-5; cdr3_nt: TGCGCCAGCAGCTTGGCCGCTAGCGGGGGGGAGACCCAGTACTTC; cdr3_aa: CASSLAASGGETQYF
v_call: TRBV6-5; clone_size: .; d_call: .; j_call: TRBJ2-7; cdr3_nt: TGTGCCAGCAGGGGCGAGGGCTCCGGTGGTGAGCAGTACTTC; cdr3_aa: CASRGEGSGGEQYF